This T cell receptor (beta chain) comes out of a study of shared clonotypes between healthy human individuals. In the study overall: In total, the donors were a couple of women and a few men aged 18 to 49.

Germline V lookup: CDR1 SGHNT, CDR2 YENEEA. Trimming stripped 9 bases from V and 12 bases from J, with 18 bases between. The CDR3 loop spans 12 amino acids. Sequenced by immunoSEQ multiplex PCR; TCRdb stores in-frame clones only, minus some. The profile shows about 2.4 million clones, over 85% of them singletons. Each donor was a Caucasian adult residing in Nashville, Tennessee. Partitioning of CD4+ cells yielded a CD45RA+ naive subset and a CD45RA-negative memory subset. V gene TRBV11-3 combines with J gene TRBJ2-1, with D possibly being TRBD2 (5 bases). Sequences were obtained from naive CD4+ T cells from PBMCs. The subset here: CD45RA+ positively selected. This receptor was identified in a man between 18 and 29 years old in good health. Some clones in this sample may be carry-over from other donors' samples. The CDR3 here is CASSAEDGGQFF. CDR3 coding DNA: TGTGCCAGTTCCGCGGAGGACGGTGGGCAGTTCTTC.